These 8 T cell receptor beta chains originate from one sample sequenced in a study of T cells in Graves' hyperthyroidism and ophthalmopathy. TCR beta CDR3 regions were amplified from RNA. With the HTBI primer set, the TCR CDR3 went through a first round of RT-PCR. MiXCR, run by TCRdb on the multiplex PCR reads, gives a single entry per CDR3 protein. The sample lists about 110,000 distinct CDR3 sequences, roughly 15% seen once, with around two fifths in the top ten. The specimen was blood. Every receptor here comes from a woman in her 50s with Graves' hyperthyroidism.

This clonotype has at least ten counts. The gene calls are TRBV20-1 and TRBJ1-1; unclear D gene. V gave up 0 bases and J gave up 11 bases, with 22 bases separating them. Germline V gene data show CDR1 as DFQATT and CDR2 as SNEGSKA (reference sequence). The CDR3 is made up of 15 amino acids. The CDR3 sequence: CSARERAASTLGAFF. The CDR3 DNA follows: TGCAGTGCTAGAGAAAGGGCAGCGTCTACACTTGGCGCTTTCTTT.

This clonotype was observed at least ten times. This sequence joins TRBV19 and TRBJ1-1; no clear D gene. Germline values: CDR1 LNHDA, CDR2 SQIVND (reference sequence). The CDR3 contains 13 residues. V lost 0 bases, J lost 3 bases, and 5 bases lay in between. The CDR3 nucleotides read TGTGCCAGTAGTATAGATTTAGACACTGAAGCTTTCTTT. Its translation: CASSIDLDTEAFF.

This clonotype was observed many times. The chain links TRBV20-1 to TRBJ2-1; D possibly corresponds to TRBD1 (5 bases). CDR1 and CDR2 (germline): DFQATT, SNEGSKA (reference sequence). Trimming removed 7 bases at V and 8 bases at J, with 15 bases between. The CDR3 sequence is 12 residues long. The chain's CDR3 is CSVRVDSDEQFF. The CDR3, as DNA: TGCAGTGTCAGGGTAGACTCCGATGAGCAGTTCTTC.

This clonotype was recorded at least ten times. CDR3 protein: CSARAPNTEAFF. DNA of the CDR3: TGCAGTGCTAGAGCGCCGAACACTGAAGCTTTCTTT. The genes are TRBV20-1 and TRBJ1-1; D not certain. V dropped 1 base and J dropped 1 base, with 4 bases sitting between them. The CDR3 loop spans 12 amino acids. Germline CDR1 reads DFQATT; CDR2 reads SNEGSKA (reference sequence).

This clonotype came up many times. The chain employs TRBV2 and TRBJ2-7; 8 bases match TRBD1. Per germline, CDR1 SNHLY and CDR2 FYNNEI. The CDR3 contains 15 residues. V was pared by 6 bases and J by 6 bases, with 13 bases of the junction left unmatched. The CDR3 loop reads CASRPGQAGQLEQYV. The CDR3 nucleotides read TGTGCCAGCAGGCCGGGACAGGCAGGACAACTCGAGCAGTACGTC.

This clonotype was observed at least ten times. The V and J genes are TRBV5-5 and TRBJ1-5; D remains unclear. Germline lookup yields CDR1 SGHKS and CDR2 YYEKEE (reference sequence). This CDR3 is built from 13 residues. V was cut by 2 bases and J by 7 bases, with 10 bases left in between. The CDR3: CASSFGPRQPQHF. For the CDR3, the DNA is TGTGCCAGCAGCTTTGGCCCGCGACAGCCCCAGCATTTT.

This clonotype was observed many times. This CDR3 reads CASAPNSVWSEQFF. The CDR3 nucleotides read TGTGCTAGTGCCCCGAACTCAGTTTGGAGTGAGCAGTTCTTC. V and J are TRBV12-5 and TRBJ2-1; D unresolved. Trimming took 7 bases from V and 9 from J, leaving 19 bases between them. Germline V gene sequence: CDR1 LGHNT, CDR2 FRNRAP. The length of the CDR3 is 14 residues.

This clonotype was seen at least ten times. CDR3 residues: CASRIDSQGYGNYGYTF. The CDR3 DNA reads as TGTGCCAGTAGGATCGACTCGCAGGGGTACGGGAACTATGGCTACACCTTC. V and J are TRBV19 and TRBJ1-2, with D perhaps matching TRBD1 (6 bases). V was pared by 6 bases and J by 2 bases, with 22 bases between. The CDR3 extends over 17 amino acids. Germline V lookup: CDR1 LNHDA, CDR2 SQIVND (reference sequence).